These 19 T cell receptor beta chains came from one sample sequenced in a study of blood T cell repertoires in COVID-19. Libraries were prepared by immunoSEQ multiplex PCR; TCRdb keeps only in-frame clonotypes and omits some of them. In the table there are 120,000 or so clones, more than 75% of which are singletons. Specimen: peripheral blood. These TCRs come from a woman between 45 and 65 years old with acute or convalescent COVID-19.

This clone came up a few times. This rearrangement joins TRBV5-5 to TRBJ1-2; no clear D gene. This CDR3 is 14 amino acids long. CDR1 is SGHKS and CDR2 is YYEKEE in the germline V gene (reference sequence). Trimming pared 0 bases from V and 4 bases from J, leaving 10 bases between. This CDR3 reads CASSLVSHSYGYTF. CDR3 bases: TGTGCCAGCAGCTTGGTTAGCCATAGCTATGGCTACACCTTC. Full variable domain (rest looked up from reference TRBV5-5 and TRBJ1-2): DAGVTQSPTHLIKTRGQQVTLRCSPISGHKSVSWYQQVLGQGPQFIFQYYEKEERGRGNFPDRFSARQFPNYSSELNVNALLLGDSALYLCASSLVSHSYGYTFGSGTRLTVV.

V is TRBV5-1 and J is TRBJ1-1; a weak D match, TRBD1 (6 bases). V lost 4 bases and J 2 bases, leaving 24 bases between the germline ends. Germline loops: CDR1 SGHRS, CDR2 YFSETQ. CDR3 size: 18 residues. CDR3: CASSPDRQEIGVNTEAFF. For the CDR3, the DNA is TGCGCCAGCAGCCCAGATCGACAGGAGATTGGGGTTAACACTGAAGCTTTCTTT.

The chain combines TRBV4-3 with TRBJ2-6; no definite D call. The CDR3 has 15 residues. Germline V lookup: CDR1 LGHNA, CDR2 YSLEER. V lost 0 bases to trimming and J lost 0 bases, with 3 bases between them. Here the CDR3 reads CASSQDLSGANVLTF. The CDR3, as DNA: TGCGCCAGCAGCCAAGATCTCTCTGGGGCCAACGTCCTGACTTTC.

The rearrangement joins TRBV6-5 to TRBJ2-5, with 10 positions matching TRBD1. The germline CDR1 and CDR2 sequences are MNHEY and SVGAGI. The CDR3 extends over 15 amino acids. V gave up 0 bases and J gave up 4 bases; unmatched junction bases: 2. CDR3 residues: CASSYSTGGAETQYF. CDR3 DNA: TGTGCCAGCAGTTACTCGACAGGGGGCGCAGAGACCCAGTACTTC.

The genes are TRBV7-8 and TRBJ2-7; D perhaps matches TRBD2 (6 bases). The germline V gene encodes CDR1 SGHVS and CDR2 FQNEAQ. This CDR3 is built from 15 residues. V was clipped by 2 bases and J by 3 bases, with 14 bases between them. CDR3 protein: CASSLTRGKLYEQYF. DNA for the CDR3: TGTGCCAGCAGCTTAACCCGGGGGAAACTCTACGAGCAGTACTTC.

The chain combines TRBV9 with TRBJ2-3, with D perhaps matching TRBD1 (5 bases). Germline V gene sequence: CDR1 SGDLS, CDR2 YYNGEE. The CDR3 loop spans 16 amino acids. V was shortened by 0 bases and J by 0 bases, with 11 bases between the two germline ends. The CDR3: CASSVGGSTSTDTQYF. The CDR3 nucleotides read TGTGCCAGCAGCGTAGGGGGCAGTACTAGCACAGATACGCAGTATTTT.

This clone was seen just once. The chain carries TRBV24-1 and TRBJ1-1; D remains ambiguous. Germline CDR1 KGHDR, CDR2 SFDVKD. V lost 2 bases and J 6 bases, leaving 9 bases between the germline ends. The CDR3 is made up of 13 amino acids. CDR3: CATSDYRGAEAFF. As DNA, the CDR3 is TGTGCCACCAGTGATTACCGAGGTGCTGAAGCTTTCTTT.

The sample holds a few counts of this clone. The chain joins TRBV6-2 or TRBV6-3 to TRBJ2-7; D may be TRBD1 (5 bases). The V and J ends lost 2 bases and 6 bases respectively, with 11 bases between them. This CDR3 is built from 13 residues. The germline CDR1 and CDR2 sequences are MNHEY and SVGEGT. This CDR3 is CASSYRGSFEQYF. The DNA for the CDR3 is TGTGCCAGCAGTTACAGGGGCAGCTTCGAGCAGTACTTC.

This sequence joins TRBV3-1 (or the pseudogene TRBV3-2) and TRBJ2-7; 9 bases line up with TRBD1. Germline V gives CDR1 LGHDT, CDR2 YNNKEL (reference sequence). This CDR3 has 15 residues. With 4 bases clipped from V and 6 bases from J, the junction kept 10 bases outside the gene matches. The CDR3 loop is CASSPRTGASLEQYF. The CDR3 DNA reads as TGTGCCAGCAGCCCCCGGACAGGGGCGTCGCTCGAGCAGTACTTC.

The chain combines TRBV6-2 or TRBV6-3 with TRBJ2-1; the match to TRBD2 covers 8 bases. The CDR3 is 16 amino acids. With V trimmed by 5 bases and J by 0 bases, 6 bases remained unmatched. CDR1 is MNHEY and CDR2 is SVGEGT in the germline V gene. This CDR3 is CASSGLAASSYNEQFF. In DNA, the CDR3 is TGTGCCAGCAGTGGACTAGCCGCCAGCTCCTACAATGAGCAGTTCTTC.

This clone was found once. The rearrangement uses TRBV6-2 or TRBV6-3 and TRBJ1-1; D not resolved. The CDR3 is made up of 12 amino acids. Trimming left V 4 bases short and J 4 bases short, with 7 bases between. Germline V gene lookup returns CDR1 MNHEY and CDR2 SVGEGT. The CDR3 sequence: CASSSYSTEAFF. As DNA, the CDR3 is TGTGCCAGCAGTTCCTACAGCACTGAAGCTTTCTTT.

The gene calls are TRBV7-8 and TRBJ2-1, with D perhaps TRBD2 (6 bases). The CDR3 is 16 residues long. Trimming pared 5 bases from V and 1 base from J, leaving 15 bases between. CDR1 is SGHVS and CDR2 is FQNEAQ in the germline V gene. In DNA, the CDR3 is TGTGCCAGCAGCACGTATGCGGGGACTTCCTACAATGAGCAGTTCTTC. This gives the protein CASSTYAGTSYNEQFF.

CDR3 sequence: CASSESLTSGRRSYNEQFF. The CDR3 nucleotides read TGCGCCAGCAGTGAGTCTTTGACTAGCGGACGGAGGTCCTACAATGAGCAGTTCTTC. The chain combines TRBV10-2 with TRBJ2-1; 9 nucleotides align to TRBD2. V lost 0 bases to trimming and J lost 1 base; unmatched junction nucleotides: 10. The V gene's germline CDR1 is WSHSY and CDR2 SAAADI. This CDR3 is 19 amino acids long.

V gene TRBV7-3 combines with J gene TRBJ2-3, with D perhaps TRBD1 (6 bases). Germline-derived CDR1 and CDR2 are SGHTA and FQGTGA. The CDR3 extends over 14 amino acids. With 2 bases removed from V and 6 bases from J, the gap between germline ends came to 12 bases. CDR3 sequence reads: CASSLGTGSDTQYF. CDR3 DNA sequence: TGTGCCAGCAGCTTAGGTACAGGGTCGGATACGCAGTATTTT.

In this sample, this clone turned up a few times. DNA for the CDR3: TGTGCCAGCAGCGTAGGAAGCGCAACTAATGAAAAACTGTTTTTT. The encoded protein is CASSVGSATNEKLFF. The chain links TRBV9 to TRBJ1-4; D not resolved. The CDR3 spans 15 residues. Germline V gene data show CDR1 as SGDLS and CDR2 as YYNGEE. Trimming stripped 0 bases from V and 0 bases from J, with 6 bases between.

This chain joins TRBV5-1 and TRBJ2-2, with 7 bases aligning to TRBD1. Germline CDR1 and CDR2: SGHRS and YFSETQ. The ends lost 4 bases at V and 0 bases at J; junction bases unmatched: 3. This CDR3 comprises 15 residues. The CDR3 loop reads CASSPGQTNTGELFF. CDR3 bases: TGCGCCAGCAGCCCGGGACAGACGAACACCGGGGAGCTGTTTTTT. The whole variable domain, remainder taken from reference TRBV5-1 and TRBJ2-2, is KAGVTQTPRYLIKTRGQQVTLSCSPISGHRSVSWYQQTPGQGLQFLFEYFSETQRNKGNFPGRFSGRQFSNSRSEMNVSTLELGDSALYLCASSPGQTNTGELFFGEGSRLTVL.

This clone was recorded a few times. The rearrangement joins TRBV5-1 to TRBJ1-6; weak D call: TRBD1 (5 bases). This CDR3 has 15 amino acids. Germline V lookup: CDR1 SGHRS, CDR2 YFSETQ. V lost 3 bases and J 8 bases, leaving 15 bases between the germline ends. The CDR3 loop is CASSSLGAVDSPLHF. CDR3 nucleotide sequence: TGCGCCAGCAGCTCCCTTGGGGCGGTGGATTCACCCCTCCACTTT. The full variable domain, with the rest looked up from reference TRBV5-1 and TRBJ1-6, is KAGVTQTPRYLIKTRGQQVTLSCSPISGHRSVSWYQQTPGQGLQFLFEYFSETQRNKGNFPGRFSGRQFSNSRSEMNVSTLELGDSALYLCASSSLGAVDSPLHFGNGTRLTVT.

This sequence joins TRBV19 and TRBJ1-5; 11 bases align to TRBD1. The CDR3 covers 16 residues. J was trimmed by 3 bases and V by 2 bases; bases with no gene match: 3. Per germline, CDR1 LNHDA and CDR2 SQIVND (reference sequence). CDR3 sequence reads: CASSIRTGGTNQPQHF. In DNA, the CDR3 is TGTGCCAGTAGTATAAGGACAGGGGGCACCAATCAGCCCCAGCATTTT. The whole variable domain, remainder taken from reference TRBV19 and TRBJ1-5, is DGGITQSPKYLFRKEGQNVTLSCEQNLNHDAMYWYRQDPGQGLRLIYYSQIVNDFQKGDIAEGYSVSREKKESFPLTVTSAQKNPTAFYLCASSIRTGGTNQPQHFGDGTRLSIL.

V and J are TRBV6-2 or TRBV6-3 and TRBJ2-5; D is uncertain. V was clipped by 4 bases and J by 5 bases, with 5 bases between them. In germline, CDR1 is MNHEY, CDR2 SVGEGT. This CDR3 is 11 amino acids long. The CDR3: CASSFGETQYF. DNA for the CDR3: TGTGCCAGCAGTTTCGGGGAGACCCAGTACTTC.